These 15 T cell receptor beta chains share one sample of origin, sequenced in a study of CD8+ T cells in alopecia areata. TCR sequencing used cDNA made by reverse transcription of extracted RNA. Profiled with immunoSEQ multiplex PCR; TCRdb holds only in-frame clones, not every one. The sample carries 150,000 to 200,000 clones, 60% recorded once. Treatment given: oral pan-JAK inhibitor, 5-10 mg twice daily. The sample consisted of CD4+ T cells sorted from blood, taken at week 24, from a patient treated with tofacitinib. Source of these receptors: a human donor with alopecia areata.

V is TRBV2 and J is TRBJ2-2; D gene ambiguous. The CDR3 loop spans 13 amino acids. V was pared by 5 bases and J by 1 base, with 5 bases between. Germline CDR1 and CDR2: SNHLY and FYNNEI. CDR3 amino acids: CASSPENTGELFF. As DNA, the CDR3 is TGTGCCAGCAGTCCAGAGAACACCGGGGAGCTGTTTTTT.

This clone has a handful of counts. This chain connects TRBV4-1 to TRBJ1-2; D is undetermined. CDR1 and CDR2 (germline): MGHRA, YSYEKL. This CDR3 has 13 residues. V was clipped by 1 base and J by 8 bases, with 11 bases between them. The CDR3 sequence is CASSQVRAEGYTF. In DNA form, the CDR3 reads TGCGCCAGCAGCCAAGTAAGGGCGGAAGGCTACACCTTC.

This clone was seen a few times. The CDR3 DNA follows: TGTGCCAGCAGCTCGAAAGATACGCAGTATTTT. Protein: CASSSKDTQYF. This chain links TRBV5-6 with TRBJ2-3; D call uncertain. From germline, CDR1 is SGHDT and CDR2 YYEEEE. The CDR3 loop spans 11 amino acids. Between the trimmed V and J ends, which lost 3 bases and 5 bases, there was a span of 4 bases.

CDR3 in amino acids: CSVDGVGGSSYNEQFF. In nucleotides, the CDR3 is TGCAGCGTTGACGGGGTGGGCGGTAGCTCCTACAATGAGCAGTTCTTC. The chain recombines TRBV29-1 with TRBJ2-1, with D tentatively TRBD2 (5 bases). The CDR3 is made up of 16 amino acids. Trimming cost V 3 bases and J 0 bases, with 15 bases left between them. Germline CDR1 and CDR2: SQVTM and ANQGSEA.

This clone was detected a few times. CDR3 in amino acids: CASSPGVRGGEYGYTF. The CDR3 bases are TGCGCCAGCAGCCCAGGGGTCCGGGGAGGAGAATATGGCTACACCTTC. The chain has TRBV4-1 and TRBJ1-2, with TRBD1 as a possible D gene (6 bases). Deletions cut 4 bases from V and 5 bases from J, with 20 bases between. The CDR3 spans 16 residues. CDR1 is MGHRA and CDR2 is YSYEKL in the germline V gene.

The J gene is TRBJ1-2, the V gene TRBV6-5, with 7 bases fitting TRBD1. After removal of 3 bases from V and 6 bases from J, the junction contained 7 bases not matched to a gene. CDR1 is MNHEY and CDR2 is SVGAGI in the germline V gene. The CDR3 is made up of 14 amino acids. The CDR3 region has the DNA TGTGCCAGCAGTTATCGATACGACAGGGATGGCTACACCTTC. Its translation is CASSYRYDRDGYTF.

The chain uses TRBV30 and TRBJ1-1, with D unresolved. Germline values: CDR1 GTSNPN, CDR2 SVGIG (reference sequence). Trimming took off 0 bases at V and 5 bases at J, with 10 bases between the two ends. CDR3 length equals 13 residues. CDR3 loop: CAWSVSYGTEAFF. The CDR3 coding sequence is TGTGCCTGGAGTGTAAGCTACGGGACTGAAGCTTTCTTT. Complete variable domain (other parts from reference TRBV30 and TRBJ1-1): SQTIHQWPATLVQPVGSPLSLECTVEGTSNPNLYWYRQAAGRGLQLLFYSVGIGQISSEVPQNLSASRPQDRQFILSSKKLLLSDSGFYLCAWSVSYGTEAFFGQGTRLTVV.

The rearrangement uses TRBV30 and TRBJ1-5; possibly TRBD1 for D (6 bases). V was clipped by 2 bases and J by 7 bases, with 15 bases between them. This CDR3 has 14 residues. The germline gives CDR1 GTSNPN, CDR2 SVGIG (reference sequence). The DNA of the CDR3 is TGTGCCTGGAGTCATAACAGGGCCGGACAGCCCCAGCATTTT. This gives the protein CAWSHNRAGQPQHF.

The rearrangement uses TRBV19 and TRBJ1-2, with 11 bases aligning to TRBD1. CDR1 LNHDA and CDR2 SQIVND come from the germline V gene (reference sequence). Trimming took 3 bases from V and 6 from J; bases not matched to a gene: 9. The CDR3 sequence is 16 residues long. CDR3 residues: CASSISGDRGDHGYTF. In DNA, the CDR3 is TGTGCCAGTAGTATCTCTGGGGACAGGGGGGATCATGGCTACACCTTC.

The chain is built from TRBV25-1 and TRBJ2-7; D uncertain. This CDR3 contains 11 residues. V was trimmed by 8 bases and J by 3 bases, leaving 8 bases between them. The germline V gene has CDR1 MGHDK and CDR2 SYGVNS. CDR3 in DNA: TGTGCCAGCCAAAAATTCTACGAGCAGTACTTC. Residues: CASQKFYEQYF.

CDR3 residues: CSVWGERGYTF. The CDR3 DNA reads as TGCAGCGTATGGGGAGAGCGTGGCTACACCTTC. This chain joins TRBV29-1 and TRBJ1-2; D remains ambiguous. V lost 6 bases and J 7 bases, leaving 12 bases between the germline ends. Germline values: CDR1 SQVTM, CDR2 ANQGSEA. The CDR3 has 11 amino acids.

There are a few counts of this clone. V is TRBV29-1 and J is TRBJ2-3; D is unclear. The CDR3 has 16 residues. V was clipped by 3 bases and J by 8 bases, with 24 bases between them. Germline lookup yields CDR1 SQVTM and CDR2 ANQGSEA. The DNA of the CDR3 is TGCAGCGTTGAGTCCGCGGCAGACCGCCGGATTGGTACGCAGTATTTT. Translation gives CSVESAADRRIGTQYF.

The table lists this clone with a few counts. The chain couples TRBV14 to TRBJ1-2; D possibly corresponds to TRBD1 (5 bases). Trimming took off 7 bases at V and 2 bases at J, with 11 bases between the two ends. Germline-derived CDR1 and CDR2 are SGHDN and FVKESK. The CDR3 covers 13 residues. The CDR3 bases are TGTGCCAGCACTCGGGGGGGGAACTATGGCTACACCTTC. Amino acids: CASTRGGNYGYTF. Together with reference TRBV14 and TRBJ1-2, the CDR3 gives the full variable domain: EAGVTQFPSHSVIEKGQTVTLRCDPISGHDNLYWYRRVMGKEIKFLLHFVKESKQDESGMPNNRFLAERTGGTYSTLKVQPAELEDSGVYFCASTRGGNYGYTFGSGTRLTVV.

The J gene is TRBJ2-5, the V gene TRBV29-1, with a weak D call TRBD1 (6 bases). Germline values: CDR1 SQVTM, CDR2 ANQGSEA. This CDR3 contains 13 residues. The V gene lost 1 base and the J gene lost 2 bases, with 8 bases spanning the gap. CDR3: CSVEGTEQETQYF. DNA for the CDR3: TGCAGCGTTGAAGGGACAGAGCAAGAGACCCAGTACTTC. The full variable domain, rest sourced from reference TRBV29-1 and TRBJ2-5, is SAVISQKPSRDICQRGTSLTIQCQVDSQVTMMFWYRQQPGQSLTLIATANQGSEATYESGFVIDKFPISRPNLTFSTLTVSNMSPEDSSIYLCSVEGTEQETQYFGPGTRLLVL.

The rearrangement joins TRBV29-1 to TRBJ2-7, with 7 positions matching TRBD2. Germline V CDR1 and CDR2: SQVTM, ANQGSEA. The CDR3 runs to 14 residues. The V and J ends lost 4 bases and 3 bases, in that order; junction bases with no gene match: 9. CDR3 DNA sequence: TGCAGCGTTGCTCGGGGGGTCGATAGCTACGAGCAGTACTTC. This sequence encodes CSVARGVDSYEQYF.